What follows describes a single T cell receptor beta chain. Its antigen is unknown. Method: immunoSEQ multiplex PCR; TCRdb's copy keeps in-frame clones and lacks some. The profile covers 30,000 or so clones, with 80% to 95% appearing a single time and about 4% taken by the ten largest. This entry comes from a study of T cells in localized non-small cell lung cancer. J was trimmed by 8 bases and V by 3 bases; bases with no gene match: 4. This CDR3 has 13 residues. Per germline, CDR1 SGHNT and CDR2 YYREEE (reference sequence). Whole-study results and caveats: Measurement of T cell clonality placed uninvolved adjacent lung highest, above the level in tumor. Because researchers sequenced only one region of the tumor, heterogeneity is still possible. Median detection of top 100 tumor clones in adjacent lung was over 45 clones. Higher blood T cell density tracked longer overall survival.

The sample here was peripheral blood mononuclear cells, taken before any cancer treatment. The TCR sequence derives from a woman aged 40-69 years with stage III lung adenocarcinoma. The chain employs TRBV5-4 and TRBJ1-3; 8 nucleotides match TRBD1. As DNA, the CDR3 is TGTGCCAGCAGCTGGACAGGGTTAGACACCATATATTTT. It specifies CASSWTGLDTIYF.